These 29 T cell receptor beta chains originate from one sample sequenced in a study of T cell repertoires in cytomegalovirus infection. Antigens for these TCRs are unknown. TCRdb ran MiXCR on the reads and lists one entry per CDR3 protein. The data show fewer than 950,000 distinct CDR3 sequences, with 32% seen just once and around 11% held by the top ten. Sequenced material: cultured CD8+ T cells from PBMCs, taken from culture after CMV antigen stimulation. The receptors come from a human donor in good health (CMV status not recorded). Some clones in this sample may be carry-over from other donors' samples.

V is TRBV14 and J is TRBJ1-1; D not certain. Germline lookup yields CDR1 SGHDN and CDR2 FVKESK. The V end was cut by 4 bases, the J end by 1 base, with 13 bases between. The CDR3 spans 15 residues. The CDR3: CASSPSTLWNTEAFF. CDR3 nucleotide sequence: TGTGCCAGCAGCCCGTCAACTCTATGGAACACTGAAGCTTTCTTT.

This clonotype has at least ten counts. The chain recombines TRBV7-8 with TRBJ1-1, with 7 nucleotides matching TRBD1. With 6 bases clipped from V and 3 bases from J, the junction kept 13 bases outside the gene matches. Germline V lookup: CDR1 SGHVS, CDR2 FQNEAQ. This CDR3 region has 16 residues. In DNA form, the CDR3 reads TGTGCCAGCAGTTCCGACAGGGTTAGAGGCGACACTGAAGCTTTCTTT. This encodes CASSSDRVRGDTEAFF.

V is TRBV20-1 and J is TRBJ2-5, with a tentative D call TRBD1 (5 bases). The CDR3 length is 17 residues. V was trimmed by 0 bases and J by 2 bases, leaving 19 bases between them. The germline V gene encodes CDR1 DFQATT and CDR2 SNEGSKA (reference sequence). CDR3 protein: CSARDNGALRFQETQYF. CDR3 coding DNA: TGCAGTGCTAGAGATAATGGGGCTCTTCGCTTTCAAGAGACCCAGTACTTC.

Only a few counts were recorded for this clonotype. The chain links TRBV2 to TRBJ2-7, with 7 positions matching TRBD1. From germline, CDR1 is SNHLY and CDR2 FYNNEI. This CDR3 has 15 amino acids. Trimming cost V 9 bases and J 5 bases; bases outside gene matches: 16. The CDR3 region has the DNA TGTGCCAGTTCAACTTTCCGGGACAGAGAGGACGAGCAGTACGTC. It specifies CASSTFRDREDEQYV.

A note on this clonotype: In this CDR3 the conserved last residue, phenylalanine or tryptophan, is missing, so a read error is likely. This CDR3 is CASSLFGTNNEQFC. As DNA, the CDR3 is TGTGCCAGCAGCTTATTTGGGACGAACAATGAGCAGTTCTGC. The V gene is TRBV7-6, the J gene TRBJ2-1, with D perhaps being TRBD1 or TRBD2 (5 bases each). The length of the CDR3 is 14 residues. V lost 2 bases, J lost 5 bases, and 10 bases lay in between. Per germline, CDR1 SGHVS and CDR2 FNYEAQ.

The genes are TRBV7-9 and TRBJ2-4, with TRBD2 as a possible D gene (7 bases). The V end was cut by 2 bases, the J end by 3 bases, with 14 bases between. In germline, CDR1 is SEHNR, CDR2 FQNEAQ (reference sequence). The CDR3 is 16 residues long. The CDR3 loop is CASSLSAGAVKNIQYF. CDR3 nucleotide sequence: TGTGCCAGCAGCTTAAGTGCGGGGGCCGTCAAAAACATTCAGTACTTC.

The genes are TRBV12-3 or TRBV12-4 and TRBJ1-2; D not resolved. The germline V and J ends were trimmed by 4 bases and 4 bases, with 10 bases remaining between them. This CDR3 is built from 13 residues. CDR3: CASSSDDRYGYTF. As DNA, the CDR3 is TGTGCCAGCAGTTCTGATGACCGCTATGGCTACACCTTC.

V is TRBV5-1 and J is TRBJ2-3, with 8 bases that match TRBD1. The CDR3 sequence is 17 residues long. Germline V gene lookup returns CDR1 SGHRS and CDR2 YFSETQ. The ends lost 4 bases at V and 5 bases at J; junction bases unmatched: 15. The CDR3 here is CASSGIMDRAAVDTQYF. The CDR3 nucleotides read TGCGCCAGCAGCGGGATCATGGACAGGGCCGCCGTAGATACGCAGTATTTT.

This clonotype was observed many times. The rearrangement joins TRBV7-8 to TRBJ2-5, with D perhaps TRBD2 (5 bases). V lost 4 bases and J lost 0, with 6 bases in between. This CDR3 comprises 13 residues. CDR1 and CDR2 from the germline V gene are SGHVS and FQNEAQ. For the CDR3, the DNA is TGTGCCAGCAGCTCGGACTACCAAGAGACCCAGTACTTC. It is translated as CASSSDYQETQYF.

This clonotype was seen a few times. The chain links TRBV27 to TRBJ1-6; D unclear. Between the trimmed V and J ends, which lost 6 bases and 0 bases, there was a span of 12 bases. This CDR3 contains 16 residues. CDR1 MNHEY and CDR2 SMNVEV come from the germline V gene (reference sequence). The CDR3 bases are TGTGCCAGCAGGCTTACACAGAGCTCCTATAATTCACCCCTCCACTTT. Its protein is CASRLTQSSYNSPLHF.

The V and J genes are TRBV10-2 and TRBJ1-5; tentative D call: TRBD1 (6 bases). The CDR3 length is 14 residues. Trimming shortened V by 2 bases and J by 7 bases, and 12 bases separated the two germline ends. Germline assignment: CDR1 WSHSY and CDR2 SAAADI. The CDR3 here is CASSETPGAQPQHF. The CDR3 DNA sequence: TGCGCCAGCAGTGAGACCCCGGGGGCCCAGCCCCAGCATTTT.

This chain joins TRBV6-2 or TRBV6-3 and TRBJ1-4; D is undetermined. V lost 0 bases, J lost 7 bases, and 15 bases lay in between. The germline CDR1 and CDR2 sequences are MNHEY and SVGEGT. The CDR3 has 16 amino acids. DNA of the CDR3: TGTGCCAGCAGTTACTCAGAGGACGGGGAGGGTGAAAAACTGTTTTTT. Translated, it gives CASSYSEDGEGEKLFF.

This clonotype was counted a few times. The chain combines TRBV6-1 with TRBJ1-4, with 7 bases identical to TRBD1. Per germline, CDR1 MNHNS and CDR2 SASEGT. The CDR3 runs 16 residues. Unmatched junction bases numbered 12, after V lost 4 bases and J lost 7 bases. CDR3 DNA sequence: TGTGCCAGCAGTGTTTTTTCGACAGGGACAAGTGAAAAACTGTTTTTT. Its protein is CASSVFSTGTSEKLFF.

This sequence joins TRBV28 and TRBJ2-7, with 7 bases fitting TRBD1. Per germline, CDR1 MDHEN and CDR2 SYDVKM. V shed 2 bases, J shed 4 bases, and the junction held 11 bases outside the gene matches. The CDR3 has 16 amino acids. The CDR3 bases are TGTGCCAGCAGTTTAAGAGGCGGACAGGTGGCATACGAGCAGTACGTC. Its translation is CASSLRGGQVAYEQYV.

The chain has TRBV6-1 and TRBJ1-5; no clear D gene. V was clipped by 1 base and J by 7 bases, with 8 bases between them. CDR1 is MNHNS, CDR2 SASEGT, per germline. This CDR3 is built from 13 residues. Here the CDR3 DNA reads TGTGCCAGCAGTGAAGGACGGATACAGCCCCAGCATTTT. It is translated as CASSEGRIQPQHF.

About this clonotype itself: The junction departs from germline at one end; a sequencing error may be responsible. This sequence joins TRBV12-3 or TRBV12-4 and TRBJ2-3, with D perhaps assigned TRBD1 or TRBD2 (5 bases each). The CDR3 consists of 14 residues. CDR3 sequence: CASSPVGGSDTRYF. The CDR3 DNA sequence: TGTGCCAGCAGCCCAGTTGGGGGTTCAGATACGCGGTATTTT.

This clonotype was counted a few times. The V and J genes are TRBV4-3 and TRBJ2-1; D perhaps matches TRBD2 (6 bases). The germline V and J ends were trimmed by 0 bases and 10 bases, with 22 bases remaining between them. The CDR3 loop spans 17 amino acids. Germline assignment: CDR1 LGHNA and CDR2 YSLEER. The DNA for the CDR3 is TGCGCCAGCAGCCAAGATAGGGGAAGGGACTCCCTTCAGGAGCAGTTCTTC. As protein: CASSQDRGRDSLQEQFF.

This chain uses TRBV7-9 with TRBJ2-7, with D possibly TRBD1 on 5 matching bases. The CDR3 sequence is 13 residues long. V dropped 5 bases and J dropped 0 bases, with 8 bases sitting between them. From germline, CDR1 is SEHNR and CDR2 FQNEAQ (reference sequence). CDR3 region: CASSHDSSYEQYF. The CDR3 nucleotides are TGTGCCAGCAGCCATGACAGCTCCTACGAGCAGTACTTC.

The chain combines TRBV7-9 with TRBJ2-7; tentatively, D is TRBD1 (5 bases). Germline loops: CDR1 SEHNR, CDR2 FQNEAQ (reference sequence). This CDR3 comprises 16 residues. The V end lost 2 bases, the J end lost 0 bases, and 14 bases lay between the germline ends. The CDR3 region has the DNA TGTGCCAGCAGCTTAACAGGAACAATATACTCCTACGAGCAGTACTTC. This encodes CASSLTGTIYSYEQYF. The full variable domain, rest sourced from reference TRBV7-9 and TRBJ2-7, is DTGVSQNPRHKITKRGQNVTFRCDPISEHNRLYWYRQTLGQGPEFLTYFQNEAQLEKSRLLSDRFSAERPKGSFSTLEIQRTEQGDSAMYLCASSLTGTIYSYEQYFGPGTRLTVT.

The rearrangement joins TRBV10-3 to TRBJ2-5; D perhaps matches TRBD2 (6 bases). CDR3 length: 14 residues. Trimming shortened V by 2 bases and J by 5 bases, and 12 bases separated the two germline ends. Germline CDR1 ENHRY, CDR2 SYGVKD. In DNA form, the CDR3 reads TGTGCCATCAGTGAGCCTAGCGAAAGGGAGACCCAGTACTTC. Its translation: CAISEPSERETQYF.

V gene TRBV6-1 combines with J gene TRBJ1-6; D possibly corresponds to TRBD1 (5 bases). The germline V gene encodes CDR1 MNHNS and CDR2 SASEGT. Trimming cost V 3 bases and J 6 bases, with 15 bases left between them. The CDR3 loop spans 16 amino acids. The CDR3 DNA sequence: TGTGCCAGCAGTGATCCCGGGGACGGACTTAATTCACCCCTCCACTTT. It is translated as CASSDPGDGLNSPLHF.

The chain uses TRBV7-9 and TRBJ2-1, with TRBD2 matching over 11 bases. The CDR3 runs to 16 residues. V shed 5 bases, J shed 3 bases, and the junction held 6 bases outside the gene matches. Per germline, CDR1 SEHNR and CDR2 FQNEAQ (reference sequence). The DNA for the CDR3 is TGTGCCAGCAGCCCTAGCGGGGGGTTCCTCTACAATGAGCAGTTCTTC. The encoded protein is CASSPSGGFLYNEQFF.

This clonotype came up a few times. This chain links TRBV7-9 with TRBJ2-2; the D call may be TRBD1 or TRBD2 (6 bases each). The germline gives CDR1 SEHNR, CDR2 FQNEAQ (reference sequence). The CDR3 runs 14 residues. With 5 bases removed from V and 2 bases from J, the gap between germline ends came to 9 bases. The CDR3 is CASSKGGNTGELFF. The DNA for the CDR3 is TGTGCCAGCAGCAAGGGGGGAAACACCGGGGAGCTGTTTTTT.

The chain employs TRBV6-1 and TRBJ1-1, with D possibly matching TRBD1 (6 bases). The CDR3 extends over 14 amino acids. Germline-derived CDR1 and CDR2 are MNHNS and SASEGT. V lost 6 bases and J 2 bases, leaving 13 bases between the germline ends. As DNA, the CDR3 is TGTGCCAGCAGGCCGGGGGCAGCTAACACTGAAGCTTTCTTT. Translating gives CASRPGAANTEAFF.

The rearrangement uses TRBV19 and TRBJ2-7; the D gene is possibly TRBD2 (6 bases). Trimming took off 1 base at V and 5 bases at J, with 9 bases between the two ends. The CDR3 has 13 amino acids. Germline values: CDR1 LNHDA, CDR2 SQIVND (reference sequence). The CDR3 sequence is CASSIGDSDEQYF. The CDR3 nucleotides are TGTGCCAGTAGTATAGGGGACTCGGACGAGCAGTACTTC.

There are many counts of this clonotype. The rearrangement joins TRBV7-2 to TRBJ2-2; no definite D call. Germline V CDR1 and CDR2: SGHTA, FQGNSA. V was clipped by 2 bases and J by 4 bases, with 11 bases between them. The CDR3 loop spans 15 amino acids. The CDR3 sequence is CASSLHGSGTGELFF. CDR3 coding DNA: TGTGCCAGCAGCTTACACGGGTCCGGCACCGGGGAGCTGTTTTTT.

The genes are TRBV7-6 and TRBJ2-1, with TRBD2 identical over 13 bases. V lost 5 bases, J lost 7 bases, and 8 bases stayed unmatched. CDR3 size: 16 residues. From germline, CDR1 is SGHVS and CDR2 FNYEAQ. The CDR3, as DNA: TGTGCCAGCAGCGCGCCCTTGGGACTAGCGGGAAATGAGCAGTTCTTC. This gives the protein CASSAPLGLAGNEQFF.

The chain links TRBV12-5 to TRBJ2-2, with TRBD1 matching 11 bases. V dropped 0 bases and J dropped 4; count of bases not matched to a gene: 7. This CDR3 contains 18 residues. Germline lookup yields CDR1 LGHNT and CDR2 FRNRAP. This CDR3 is CASGLVRRTGGFTGELFF. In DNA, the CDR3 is TGTGCTAGTGGTTTGGTACGTCGGACAGGGGGCTTCACCGGGGAGCTGTTTTTT.

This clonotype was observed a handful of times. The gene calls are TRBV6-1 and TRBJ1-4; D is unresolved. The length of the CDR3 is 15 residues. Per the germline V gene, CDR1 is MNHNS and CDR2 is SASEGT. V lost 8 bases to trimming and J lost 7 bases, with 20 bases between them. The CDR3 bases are TGTGCCAGCGGGCCCCTCCAGCCGGCGGGTGAAAAACTGTTTTTT. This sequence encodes CASGPLQPAGEKLFF.